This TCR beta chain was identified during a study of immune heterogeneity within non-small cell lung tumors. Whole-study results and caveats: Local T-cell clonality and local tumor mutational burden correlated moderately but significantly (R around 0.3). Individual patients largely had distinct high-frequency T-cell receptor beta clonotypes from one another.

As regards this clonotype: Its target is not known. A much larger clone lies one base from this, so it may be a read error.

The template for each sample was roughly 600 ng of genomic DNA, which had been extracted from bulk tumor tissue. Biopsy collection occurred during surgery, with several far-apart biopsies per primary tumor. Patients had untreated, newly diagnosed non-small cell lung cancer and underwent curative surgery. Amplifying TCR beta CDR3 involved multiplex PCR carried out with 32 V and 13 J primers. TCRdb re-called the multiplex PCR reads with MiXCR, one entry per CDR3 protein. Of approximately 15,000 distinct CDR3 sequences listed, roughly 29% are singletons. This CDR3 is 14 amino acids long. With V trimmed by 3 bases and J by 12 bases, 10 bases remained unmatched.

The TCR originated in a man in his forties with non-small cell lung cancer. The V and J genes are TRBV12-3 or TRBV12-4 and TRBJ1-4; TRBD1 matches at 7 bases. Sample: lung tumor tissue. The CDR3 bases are TGTGCCAGCAGTTTCCCCCCAGGGGGTTTTGAACTGTTTTTT. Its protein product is CASSFPPGGFELFF.